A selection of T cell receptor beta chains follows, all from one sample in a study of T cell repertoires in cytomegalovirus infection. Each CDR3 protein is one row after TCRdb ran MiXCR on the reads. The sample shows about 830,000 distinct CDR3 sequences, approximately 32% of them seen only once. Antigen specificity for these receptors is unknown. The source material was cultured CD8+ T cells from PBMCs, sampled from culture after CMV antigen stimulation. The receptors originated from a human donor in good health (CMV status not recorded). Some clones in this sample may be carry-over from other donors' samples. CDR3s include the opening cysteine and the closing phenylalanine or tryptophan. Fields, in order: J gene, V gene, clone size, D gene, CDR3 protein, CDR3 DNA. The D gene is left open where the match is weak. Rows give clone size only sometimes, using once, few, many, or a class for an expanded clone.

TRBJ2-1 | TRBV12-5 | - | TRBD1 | CASGFSTGTGDNNEQFF | TGTGCTAGTGGTTTTTCCACCGGGACAGGGGACAACAATGAGCAGTTCTTC
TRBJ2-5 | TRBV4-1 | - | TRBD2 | CASSAGGEEETQYF | TGCGCCAGCAGCGCGGGGGGAGAGGAAGAGACCCAGTACTTC
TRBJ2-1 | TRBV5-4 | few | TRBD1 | CASSLKGQGAVIFYEQFF | TGTGCCAGCAGCTTAAAAGGACAGGGGGCAGTTATTTTCTATGAGCAGTTCTTC
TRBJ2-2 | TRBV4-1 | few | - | CASSQALAGELFF | TGCGCCAGCAGCCAAGCTCTCGCCGGGGAGCTGTTTTTT
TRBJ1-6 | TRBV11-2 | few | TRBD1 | CASSYTGDNSPLHF | TGTGCCAGCAGCTACACAGGGGATAATTCACCCCTCCACTTT
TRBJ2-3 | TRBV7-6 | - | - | CASSKTGDTQYF | TGTGCCAGCAGTAAAACTGGAGATACGCAGTATTTT
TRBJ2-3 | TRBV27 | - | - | CASSFRRNTDTQYF | TGTGCCAGCAGTTTCCGCAGGAACACAGATACGCAGTATTTT
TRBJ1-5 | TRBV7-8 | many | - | CASSLEVGRPQHF | TGTGCCAGCAGCTTAGAAGTTGGGAGGCCCCAGCATTTT
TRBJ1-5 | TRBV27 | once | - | CASRQGVRQPQHF | TGTGCCAGCAGACAGGGAGTACGCCAGCCCCAGCATTTT
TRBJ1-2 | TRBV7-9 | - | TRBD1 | CASSLEGARYGYTF | TGTGCCAGCAGCTTAGAGGGGGCGAGGTATGGCTACACCTTC
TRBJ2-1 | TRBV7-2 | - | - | CASSPDEVGQRNNEQFF | TGTGCCAGCAGCCCCGACGAGGTAGGGCAGCGGAACAATGAGCAGTTCTTC
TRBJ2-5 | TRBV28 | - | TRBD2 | CANSLVTSGGAGGETQYF | TGTGCCAACAGTTTGGTCACTAGCGGGGGGGCCGGAGGTGAGACCCAGTACTTC
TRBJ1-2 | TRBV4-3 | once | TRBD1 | CASSLRPGQGNYGYTF | TGCGCCAGCAGCCTTCGGCCGGGACAGGGGAACTATGGCTACACCTTC
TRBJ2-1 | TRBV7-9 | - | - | CASSFKGREYNEQFF | TGTGCCAGCAGCTTTAAGGGCAGGGAATACAATGAGCAGTTCTTC
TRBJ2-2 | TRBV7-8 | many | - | CASSPVGSNTGELFF | TGTGCCAGCAGCCCCGTCGGGTCGAACACCGGGGAGCTGTTTTTT
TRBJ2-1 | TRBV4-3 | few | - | CASSQDLGGAHNEQFF | TGCGCCAGCAGCCAAGATTTAGGGGGAGCCCACAATGAGCAGTTCTTC
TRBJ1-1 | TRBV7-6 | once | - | CASSLGRGLAEAFF | TGTGCCAGCAGCTTAGGGAGGGGACTAGCTGAAGCTTTCTTT
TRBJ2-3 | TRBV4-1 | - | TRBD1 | CASSQTTGTGDKDTQYF | TGCGCCAGCAGCCAAACCACCGGGACAGGGGATAAAGATACGCAGTATTTT
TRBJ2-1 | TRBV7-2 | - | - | CASSLWGTGGNEQFF | TGTGCCAGCAGCTTATGGGGGACTGGGGGCAATGAGCAGTTCTTC
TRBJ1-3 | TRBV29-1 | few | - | CSVEGVAGASGNTIYF | TGCAGCGTTGAAGGGGTAGCAGGGGCGTCTGGAAACACCATATATTTT
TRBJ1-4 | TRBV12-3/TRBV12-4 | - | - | CASSPFRDINMGREKLFF | TGTGCCAGCAGCCCCTTCCGGGACATCAATATGGGTAGGGAAAAACTGTTTTTT
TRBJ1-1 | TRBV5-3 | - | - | CASSSRDRSMNTEAFF | TGTGCCAGCAGCTCTCGTGACAGGTCTATGAACACTGAAGCTTTCTTT
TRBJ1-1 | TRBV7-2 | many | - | CASSLVTPNTEAFF | TGTGCCAGCAGCTTAGTAACACCGAACACTGAAGCTTTCTTT
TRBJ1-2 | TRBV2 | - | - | CASQGRGYTF | TGTGCCAGCCAAGGCCGCGGCTACACCTTC
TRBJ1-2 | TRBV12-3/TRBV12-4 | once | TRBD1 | CANRPQGFNYGYTF | TGTGCCAACAGACCACAGGGGTTTAACTATGGCTACACCTTC
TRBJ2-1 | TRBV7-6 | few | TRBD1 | CASRPTGAYNEQFF | TGTGCCAGCAGACCGACAGGGGCCTACAATGAGCAGTTCTTC
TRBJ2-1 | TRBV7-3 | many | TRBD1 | CASSNRDRLAPKLGNEQFF | TGTGCCAGCAGTAACCGGGACAGACTTGCTCCAAAACTAGGGAATGAGCAGTTCTTC